One T cell receptor (beta chain) is described in this entry. What it binds is unknown. This specimen comes from a study of cytotoxic CD8 clonotypes in ibrutinib-treated CLL. Study-level results: Clonality was elevated at ibrutinib response and had returned toward baseline at progression.

The germline CDR1 and CDR2 sequences are SGHRS and YFSETQ. V shed 0 bases and J shed 2 bases, with 1 base lying between them. This CDR3 comprises 12 residues. The data were produced by immunoSEQ multiplex PCR, yet TCRdb's version contains in-frame clones alone and is incomplete. The sample yields around 76,000 clones, less than 85% seen once. The TCR sequence derives from a human donor with chronic lymphocytic leukemia. The chain recombines TRBV5-1 with TRBJ2-3; D is unresolved. Sequencing was performed on PBMCs, taken after 24 months of ibrutinib treatment. The CDR3 here is CASSLATDTQYF. CDR3 in DNA: TGCGCCAGCAGCTTGGCCACAGATACGCAGTATTTT.